The T cell receptor (beta chain) described here comes from a study of blood T cell repertoires in COVID-19. Study details: Acute and convalescent COVID-19 specimens originated in the United States, Italy and Spain. PBMCs, B-cell-depleted T cells, or T cells were the source of the cDNA or gDNA that made up the material.

In the original workflow: Reference gene primer amplification gave nucleated cell count estimates. Produced via immunoSEQ multiplex PCR; TCRdb's table is partial and in-frame only. V and J calls and clone size are given by that table; D and trimming were obtained from the DNA. The data show about 140,000 clones, with over 60% seen just once and roughly 17% held by the top ten. Germline values: CDR1 KGHDR, CDR2 SFDVKD. Trimming took 3 bases from V and 5 from J, leaving 13 bases between them. The CDR3 is made up of 15 amino acids. This chain joins TRBV24-1 and TRBJ1-5; D is uncertain. Sample: peripheral blood. The sequence derives from a man between 50 and 59 years old with acute or convalescent COVID-19. CDR3 residues: CATSDTGYGHQPQHF. For the CDR3, the DNA is TGTGCCACCAGTGATACGGGGTACGGTCATCAGCCCCAGCATTTT.